The 30 T cell receptor beta chains listed next were all sequenced from one sample in a study of blood T cell repertoires in COVID-19. This table comes from immunoSEQ multiplex PCR, and its TCRdb copy is limited to in-frame clones, with some not included. The table includes approximately 180,000 clones, 82% detected once. The sequenced sample consisted of peripheral blood. The receptors derive from a woman in her seventies with acute or convalescent COVID-19.

This chain connects TRBV6-7 to TRBJ2-2; D is unresolved. TRBV6-7 is placed among ORFs of uncertain function. The CDR3 consists of 21 residues. V was shortened by 6 bases and J by 0 bases, with 29 bases between the two germline ends. The CDR3 DNA follows: TGTGCCAGCAGCTATCAGACCGCTGCGCTAGTTGGTTACGCGAACACCGGGGAGCTGTTTTTT. Residues: CASSYQTAALVGYANTGELFF.

This chain joins TRBV19 and TRBJ1-1; D not certain. Trimming removed 0 bases from V and 2 bases from J, with 7 bases in between. CDR1 and CDR2 from the germline V gene are LNHDA and SQIVND (reference sequence). This CDR3 contains 14 residues. The CDR3 sequence: CASSIEAGNTEAFF. The CDR3 DNA reads TGTGCCAGTAGTATAGAGGCAGGAAACACTGAAGCTTTCTTT.

This clone is a singleton in its sample. This chain connects TRBV9 to TRBJ2-3; possible D gene TRBD1, 6 bases. V was clipped by 0 bases and J by 7 bases, with 15 bases between them. This CDR3 region has 15 residues. The germline V gene encodes CDR1 SGDLS and CDR2 YYNGEE. CDR3 protein: CASSVGTVHAYTQYF. The CDR3 region has the DNA TGTGCCAGCAGCGTAGGGACAGTTCACGCGTATACGCAGTATTTT. Variable domain in full (rest from reference TRBV9 and TRBJ2-3): DSGVTQTPKHLITATGQRVTLRCSPRSGDLSVYWYQQSLDQGLQFLIQYYNGEERAKGNILERFSAQQFPDLHSELNLSSLELGDSALYFCASSVGTVHAYTQYFGPGTRLTVL.

The rearrangement uses TRBV28 and TRBJ2-5; 8 bases fit TRBD2. The ends lost 1 base at V and 5 bases at J; junction bases unmatched: 6. This CDR3 has 15 amino acids. Germline-derived CDR1 and CDR2 are MDHEN and SYDVKM. DNA of the CDR3: TGTGCCAGCAGTTTATACCCCGGGACTAGGGAGACCCAGTACTTC. Its translation: CASSLYPGTRETQYF.

V is TRBV28 and J is TRBJ1-1; 10 nucleotides match TRBD1. With V trimmed by 5 bases and J by 5 bases, 8 bases remained unmatched. CDR1 and CDR2 (germline): MDHEN, SYDVKM. This CDR3 region has 15 residues. CDR3 region: CASSGPGQGNTEAFF. Here the CDR3 DNA reads TGTGCCAGCAGTGGGCCGGGACAGGGGAATACTGAAGCTTTCTTT.

The CDR3, as DNA: TGCGCCAGCAGCTTGGCAGGGAACAATCAGCCCCAGCATTTT. This codes for CASSLAGNNQPQHF. The chain is built from TRBV5-1 and TRBJ1-5; a possible D gene is TRBD1 (5 bases). The germline CDR1 and CDR2 sequences are SGHRS and YFSETQ. The CDR3 sequence is 14 residues long. The ends were cut back, 0 bases at V and 3 bases at J, with 7 bases in the middle.

This chain joins TRBV15 and TRBJ2-5; TRBD2 is a possible D gene (5 bases). Germline V lookup: CDR1 LNHNV, CDR2 YYDKDF (reference sequence). The length of the CDR3 is 12 residues. Trimming took 1 base from V and 5 from J, leaving 5 bases between them. This CDR3 is CATSRGGETQYF. The CDR3 coding sequence is TGTGCCACCAGCAGAGGAGGGGAGACCCAGTACTTC.

The CDR3 nucleotides are TGCGCCAGCAGCTTGGGTCTCGGACAGATGAACACTGAAGCTTTCTTT. The encoded protein is CASSLGLGQMNTEAFF. The chain links TRBV5-1 to TRBJ1-1; D is possibly TRBD1 (6 bases). CDR3 length: 16 amino acids. The V gene's germline CDR1 is SGHRS and CDR2 YFSETQ. V lost 0 bases and J 0 bases, leaving 12 bases between the germline ends.

The chain combines TRBV2 with TRBJ2-5; TRBD1 might be the D (6 bases). With 3 bases removed from V and 6 bases from J, the gap between germline ends came to 14 bases. Germline-derived CDR1 and CDR2 are SNHLY and FYNNEI. CDR3 size: 14 residues. CDR3 in amino acids: CASSDDGGRQTQYF. CDR3 in DNA: TGTGCCAGCAGTGACGATGGGGGCCGACAGACCCAGTACTTC.

The chain links TRBV10-1 to TRBJ2-3; weak D call: TRBD2 (6 bases). Trimming took off 6 bases at V and 2 bases at J, with 12 bases between the two ends. Germline lookup yields CDR1 WNHNN and CDR2 SYGVQD (reference sequence). The CDR3 sequence is 14 residues long. Here the CDR3 reads CASSFSGATDTQYF. DNA of the CDR3: TGCGCCAGCAGCTTTAGCGGAGCCACAGATACGCAGTATTTT.

The chain uses TRBV4-3 and TRBJ2-7; D not resolved. Trimming left V 1 base short and J 0 bases short, with 7 bases between. The CDR3 is 14 residues long. The germline V gene encodes CDR1 LGHNA and CDR2 YSLEER. CDR3 loop: CASSQGVISYEQYF. CDR3 DNA sequence: TGCGCCAGCAGCCAAGGAGTCATCTCCTACGAGCAGTACTTC.

The V and J genes are TRBV7-2 and TRBJ1-1; TRBD1 agrees at 12 bases. Germline CDR1 and CDR2: SGHTA and FQGNSA. The CDR3 sequence is 17 residues long. J was trimmed by 0 bases and V by 1 base; bases with no gene match: 3. The CDR3 coding sequence is TGTGCCAGCAGCTTAGTGGGGACAGGGGGCATGAACACTGAAGCTTTCTTT. This sequence encodes CASSLVGTGGMNTEAFF.

This clone was detected a few times. The gene calls are TRBV7-2 and TRBJ2-7, with D perhaps matching TRBD1 (6 bases). Trimming took off 1 base at V and 2 bases at J, with 12 bases between the two ends. The CDR3 covers 15 residues. CDR1 SGHTA and CDR2 FQGNSA come from the germline V gene. The CDR3 loop is CASSLEGTGTYEQYF. The CDR3 DNA reads TGTGCCAGCAGCTTAGAAGGTACAGGGACCTACGAGCAGTACTTC. The whole variable domain, remainder taken from reference TRBV7-2 and TRBJ2-7, is GAGVSQSPSNKVTEKGKDVELRCDPISGHTALYWYRQSLGQGLEFLIYFQGNSAPDKSGLPSDRFSAERTGGSVSTLTIQRTQQEDSAVYLCASSLEGTGTYEQYFGPGTRLTVT.

The chain carries TRBV6-5 and TRBJ1-4; tentatively, D is TRBD1 (6 bases). Germline V gene lookup returns CDR1 MNHEY and CDR2 SVGAGI. V lost 5 bases, J lost 8 bases, and 12 bases lay in between. This CDR3 is built from 13 residues. CDR3 nucleotide sequence: TGTGCCAGCAGTACGACAGGACCAGAAAAACTGTTTTTT. Translation: CASSTTGPEKLFF.

V is TRBV7-2 and J is TRBJ1-4; the D gene is possibly TRBD1 (5 bases). From germline, CDR1 is SGHTA and CDR2 FQGNSA. V was clipped by 5 bases and J by 1 base, with 11 bases between them. The CDR3 consists of 15 residues. DNA of the CDR3: TGTGCCAGCAGCGGGACCGGGGGAACTAATGAAAAACTGTTTTTT. It is translated as CASSGTGGTNEKLFF. The full variable domain, completed using reference TRBV7-2 and TRBJ1-4, is GAGVSQSPSNKVTEKGKDVELRCDPISGHTALYWYRQSLGQGLEFLIYFQGNSAPDKSGLPSDRFSAERTGGSVSTLTIQRTQQEDSAVYLCASSGTGGTNEKLFFGSGTQLSVL.

The gene calls are TRBV27 and TRBJ1-5; 7 bases line up with TRBD1. The CDR3 is 18 amino acids. Germline values: CDR1 MNHEY, CDR2 SMNVEV (reference sequence). The V segment lost 2 bases and the J segment 8 bases; nucleotides outside the gene matches: 18. The CDR3 DNA reads as TGTGCCAGCAGTTTAAGGCCCCCCATGACAGGGATTGAGAAGCCCCAGCATTTT. Its protein product is CASSLRPPMTGIEKPQHF.

The chain links TRBV11-2 to TRBJ1-1; the D gene is possibly TRBD1 (6 bases). The CDR3 is 14 amino acids. V was pared by 1 base and J by 0 bases, with 6 bases between. Germline V gene lookup returns CDR1 SGHAT and CDR2 FQNNGV. CDR3 amino acids: CASSLGGLNTEAFF. The CDR3 DNA reads TGTGCCAGCAGCTTAGGGGGGCTGAACACTGAAGCTTTCTTT.

The V and J genes are TRBV18 and TRBJ1-1; D gene unclear. The V gene's germline CDR1 is KGHSH and CDR2 LQKENI. The V gene lost 3 bases and the J gene lost 5 bases, with 13 bases spanning the gap. This CDR3 has 14 residues. CDR3 DNA: TGTGCCAGCTCACCCTCGGGTGGCGGAACTGAAGCTTTCTTT. Amino acids: CASSPSGGGTEAFF.

J is TRBJ2-1 and V is TRBV11-2; weak D call: TRBD2 (5 bases). Per germline, CDR1 SGHAT and CDR2 FQNNGV. Trimming removed 5 bases from V and 3 bases from J, with 14 bases in between. The CDR3 runs to 15 residues. The chain's CDR3 is CASSPPSGYYNEQFF. The CDR3 coding sequence is TGTGCCAGCAGCCCTCCCTCGGGGTACTACAATGAGCAGTTCTTC.

The table lists this clone with a few counts. The gene calls are TRBV7-9 and TRBJ2-3; the match to TRBD1 covers 9 bases. Looked up from germline, CDR1 is SEHNR and CDR2 is FQNEAQ (reference sequence). The CDR3 covers 17 residues. The junction had 8 bases not matched to a gene; V was cut back by 0 bases and J by 4 bases. CDR3 DNA: TGTGCCAGCAGCTTAGCGGGGGACAGGGTTTCACCAGATACGCAGTATTTT. Residues: CASSLAGDRVSPDTQYF.

The CDR3, as DNA: TGTGCCAGCAGCTCTTCTGGACAGGGCACTGAAGCTTTCTTT. It encodes CASSSSGQGTEAFF. The gene calls are TRBV7-2 and TRBJ1-1, with 8 nucleotides matching TRBD1. Losses at the gene ends were 4 bases for V and 4 bases for J; bases not matched to a gene: 5. The germline V gene encodes CDR1 SGHTA and CDR2 FQGNSA. The CDR3 sequence is 14 residues long.

The V and J genes are TRBV28 and TRBJ2-7; weak D call: TRBD2 (6 bases). The germline V gene encodes CDR1 MDHEN and CDR2 SYDVKM. The CDR3 consists of 15 residues. Trimming cost V 3 bases and J 4 bases, with 16 bases left between them. CDR3 coding DNA: TGTGCCAGCAGTTTTTGGGGACTCCGCGGGTACGAGCAGTACTTC. Its translation: CASSFWGLRGYEQYF.

This clone was seen a few times. This chain links TRBV30 with TRBJ2-7, with D possibly matching TRBD1 (5 bases). With 4 bases removed from V and 4 bases from J, the gap between germline ends came to 17 bases. The CDR3 contains 14 residues. CDR1 is GTSNPN, CDR2 SVGIG, per germline (reference sequence). The CDR3 DNA follows: TGTGCCTGGACCTCGGTGGGGCTGGGGTACGAGCAGTACTTC. Protein sequence: CAWTSVGLGYEQYF.

The genes are TRBV5-1 and TRBJ2-2; D might be TRBD1 (5 bases). CDR1 is SGHRS and CDR2 is YFSETQ in the germline V gene. Trimming left V 0 bases short and J 0 bases short, with 6 bases between. The CDR3 sequence is 15 residues long. The CDR3 DNA reads TGCGCCAGCAGCTTGGGACAGACGAACACCGGGGAGCTGTTTTTT. Its translation is CASSLGQTNTGELFF.

The chain uses TRBV12-3 or TRBV12-4 and TRBJ2-7; the D is unclear. CDR3 size: 13 residues. Trimming removed 7 bases at V and 2 bases at J, with 12 bases between. DNA of the CDR3: TGTGCCAGCATGGAGAGTCGGGCCTACGAGCAGTACTTC. It yields the protein CASMESRAYEQYF.

This clone is labeled as medium-sized. The V and J genes are TRBV5-5 and TRBJ2-3; 9 bases match TRBD2. V dropped 2 bases and J dropped 2; count of bases not matched to a gene: 12. CDR1 is SGHKS, CDR2 YYEKEE, per germline (reference sequence). This CDR3 has 18 amino acids. Here the CDR3 reads CASSFLPLLAGLTDTQYF. The CDR3 coding sequence is TGTGCCAGCAGCTTTCTGCCACTTCTAGCGGGACTCACAGATACGCAGTATTTT.

The DNA for the CDR3 is TGTGCCAGCAGTTACAGGGGGGTAGCGGGAGAAACCCAGTACTTC. Protein product: CASSYRGVAGETQYF. The J gene is TRBJ2-5, the V gene TRBV6-2 or TRBV6-3, with 9 positions matching TRBD2. J lost 8 bases, V lost 2 bases, and 9 bases had no gene match. This CDR3 comprises 15 residues. In germline, CDR1 is MNHEY, CDR2 SVGEGT.

The V gene is TRBV2, the J gene TRBJ2-7, with a possible D match to TRBD1 (5 bases). V gave up 7 bases and J gave up 1 base, with 11 bases separating them. CDR3 size: 13 residues. CDR1 and CDR2 (germline): SNHLY, FYNNEI. The CDR3 sequence is CASKGQESYEQYF. In DNA form, the CDR3 reads TGTGCCAGCAAGGGGCAGGAGTCCTACGAGCAGTACTTC.

The chain combines TRBV9 with TRBJ1-1, with D perhaps matching TRBD1 (6 bases). Germline V CDR1 and CDR2: SGDLS, YYNGEE. The V gene lost 0 bases and the J gene lost 3 bases, with 15 bases spanning the gap. This CDR3 spans 16 amino acids. CDR3: CASSVAGAVADTEAFF. The CDR3 DNA is TGTGCCAGCAGCGTAGCAGGGGCGGTGGCAGACACTGAAGCTTTCTTT. Full variable domain (missing parts from reference TRBV9 and TRBJ1-1): DSGVTQTPKHLITATGQRVTLRCSPRSGDLSVYWYQQSLDQGLQFLIQYYNGEERAKGNILERFSAQQFPDLHSELNLSSLELGDSALYFCASSVAGAVADTEAFFGQGTRLTVV.

V usage is TRBV19 and J usage is TRBJ1-1; 8 bases are a match to TRBD1. CDR1 LNHDA and CDR2 SQIVND come from the germline V gene (reference sequence). The CDR3 has 15 amino acids. Trimming cost V 7 bases and J 5 bases; bases outside gene matches: 12. CDR3 DNA sequence: TGTGCCAGTAAAGATGATTCAGGGGGCTGGACTGAAGCTTTCTTT. Amino acids: CASKDDSGGWTEAFF.